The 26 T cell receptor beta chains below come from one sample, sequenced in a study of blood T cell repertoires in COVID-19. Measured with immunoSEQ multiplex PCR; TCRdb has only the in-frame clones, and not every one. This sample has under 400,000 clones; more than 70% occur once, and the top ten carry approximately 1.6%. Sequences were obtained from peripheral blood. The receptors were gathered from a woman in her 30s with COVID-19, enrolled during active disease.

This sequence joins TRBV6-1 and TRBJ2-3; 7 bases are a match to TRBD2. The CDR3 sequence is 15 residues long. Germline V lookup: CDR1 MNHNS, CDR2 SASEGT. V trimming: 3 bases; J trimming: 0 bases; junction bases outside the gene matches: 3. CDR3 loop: CASSDGGGSTDTQYF. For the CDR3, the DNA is TGTGCCAGCAGTGACGGCGGGGGTAGCACAGATACGCAGTATTTT.

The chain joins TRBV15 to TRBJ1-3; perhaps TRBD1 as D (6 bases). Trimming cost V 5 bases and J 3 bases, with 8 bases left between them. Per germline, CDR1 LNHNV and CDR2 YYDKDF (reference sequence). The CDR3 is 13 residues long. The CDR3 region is CATSPGVGNTIYF. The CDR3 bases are TGTGCCACCAGCCCAGGGGTTGGAAACACCATATATTTT.

The CDR3 bases are TGTGCCACCAGCAGAGAACATATGAACACTGAAGCTTTCTTT. Translation: CATSREHMNTEAFF. This chain links TRBV15 with TRBJ1-1, with D hard to call. The germline V gene has CDR1 LNHNV and CDR2 YYDKDF (reference sequence). V gave up 0 bases and J gave up 0 bases, with 5 bases separating them. The CDR3 has 14 amino acids.

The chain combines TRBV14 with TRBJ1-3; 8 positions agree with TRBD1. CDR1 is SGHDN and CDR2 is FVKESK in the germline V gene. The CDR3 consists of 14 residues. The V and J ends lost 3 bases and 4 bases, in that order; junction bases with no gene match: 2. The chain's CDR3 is CASSQWDRGNTIYF. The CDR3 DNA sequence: TGTGCCAGCAGCCAGTGGGACAGGGGAAACACCATATATTTT. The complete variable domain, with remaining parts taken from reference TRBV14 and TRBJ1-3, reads EAGVTQFPSHSVIEKGQTVTLRCDPISGHDNLYWYRRVMGKEIKFLLHFVKESKQDESGMPNNRFLAERTGGTYSTLKVQPAELEDSGVYFCASSQWDRGNTIYFGEGSWLTVV.

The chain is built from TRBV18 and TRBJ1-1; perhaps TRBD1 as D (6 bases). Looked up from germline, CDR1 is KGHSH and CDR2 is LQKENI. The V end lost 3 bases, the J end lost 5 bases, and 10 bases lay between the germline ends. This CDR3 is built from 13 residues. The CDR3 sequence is CASSPDRTTEAFF. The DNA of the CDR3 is TGTGCCAGCTCACCCGACAGGACAACTGAAGCTTTCTTT. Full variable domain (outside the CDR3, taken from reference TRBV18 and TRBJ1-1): NAGVMQNPRHLVRRRGQEARLRCSPMKGHSHVYWYRQLPEEGLKFMVYLQKENIIDESGMPKERFSAEFPKEGPSILRIQQVVRGDSAAYFCASSPDRTTEAFFGQGTRLTVV.

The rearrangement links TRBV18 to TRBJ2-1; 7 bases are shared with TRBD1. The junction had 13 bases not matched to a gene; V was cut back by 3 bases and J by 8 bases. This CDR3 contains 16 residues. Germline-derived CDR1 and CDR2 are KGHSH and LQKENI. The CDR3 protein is CASSPKDRVVRDEQFF. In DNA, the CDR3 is TGTGCCAGCTCACCCAAAGACAGGGTTGTAAGGGATGAGCAGTTCTTC.

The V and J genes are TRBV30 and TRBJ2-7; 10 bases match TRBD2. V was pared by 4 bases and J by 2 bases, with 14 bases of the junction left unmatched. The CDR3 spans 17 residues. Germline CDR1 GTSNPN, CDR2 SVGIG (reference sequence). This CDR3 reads CAWTRPRIAGGTYEQYF. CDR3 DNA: TGTGCCTGGACCCGACCAAGGATAGCGGGGGGAACCTACGAGCAGTACTTC.

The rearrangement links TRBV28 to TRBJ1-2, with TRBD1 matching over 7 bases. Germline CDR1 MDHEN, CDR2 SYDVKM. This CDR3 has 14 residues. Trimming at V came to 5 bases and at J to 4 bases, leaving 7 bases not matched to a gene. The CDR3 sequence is CASSLMGQLYGYTF. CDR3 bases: TGTGCCAGCAGTCTGATGGGACAGCTCTATGGCTACACCTTC.

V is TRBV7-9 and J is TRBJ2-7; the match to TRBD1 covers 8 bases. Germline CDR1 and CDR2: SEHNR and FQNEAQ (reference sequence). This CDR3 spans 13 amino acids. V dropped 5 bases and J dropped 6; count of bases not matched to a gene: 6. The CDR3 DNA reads TGTGCCAGCAGCATCTACAGGGGGGCCGAGCAGTACGTC. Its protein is CASSIYRGAEQYV.

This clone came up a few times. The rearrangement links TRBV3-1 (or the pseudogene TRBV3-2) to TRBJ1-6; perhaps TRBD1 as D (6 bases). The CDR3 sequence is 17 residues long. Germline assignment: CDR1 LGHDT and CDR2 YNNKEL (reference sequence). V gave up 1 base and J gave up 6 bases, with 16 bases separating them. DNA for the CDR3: TGTGCCAGCAGCCAAGGTATCTTAGGGGGTGCTAATTCACCCCTCCACTTT. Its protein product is CASSQGILGGANSPLHF.

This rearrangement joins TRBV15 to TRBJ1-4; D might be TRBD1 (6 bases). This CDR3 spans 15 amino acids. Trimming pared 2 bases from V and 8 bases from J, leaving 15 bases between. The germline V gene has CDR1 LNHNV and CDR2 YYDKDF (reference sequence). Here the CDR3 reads CATSRRGGAREKLFF. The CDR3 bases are TGTGCCACCAGCAGACGAGGGGGGGCGAGGGAAAAACTGTTTTTT.

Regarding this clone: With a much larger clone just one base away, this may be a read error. The CDR3 spells CASRTGDYGYTF. CDR3 coding DNA: TGTGCCAGCAGGACAGGGGACTATGGCTACACCTTC. The rearrangement joins TRBV28 to TRBJ1-2, with 8 bases matching TRBD1. V shed 6 bases, J shed 3 bases, and the junction held 0 bases outside the gene matches. Looked up from germline, CDR1 is MDHEN and CDR2 is SYDVKM. CDR3 length: 12 amino acids.

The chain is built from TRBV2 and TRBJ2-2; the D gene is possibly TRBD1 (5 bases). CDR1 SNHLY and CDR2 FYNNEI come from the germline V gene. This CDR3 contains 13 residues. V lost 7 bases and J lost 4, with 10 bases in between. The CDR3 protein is CASMAGRTGELFF. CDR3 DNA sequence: TGTGCCAGCATGGCAGGGCGCACCGGGGAGCTGTTTTTT.

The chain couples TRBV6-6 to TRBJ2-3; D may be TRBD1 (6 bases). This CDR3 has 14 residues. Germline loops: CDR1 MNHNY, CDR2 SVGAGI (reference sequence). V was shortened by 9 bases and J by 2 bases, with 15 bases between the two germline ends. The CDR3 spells CASKTQGDTDTQYF. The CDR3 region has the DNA TGTGCCAGTAAGACACAGGGAGACACAGATACGCAGTATTTT.

The CDR3 reads CASSLNYREGGGYTF. The DNA of the CDR3 is TGTGCCAGCAGTTTAAACTACAGGGAAGGGGGTGGCTACACCTTC. This sequence joins TRBV27 and TRBJ1-2; D perhaps matches TRBD1 (6 bases). The CDR3 has 15 amino acids. Trimming shortened V by 2 bases and J by 7 bases, and 17 bases separated the two germline ends. The germline V gene has CDR1 MNHEY and CDR2 SMNVEV (reference sequence).

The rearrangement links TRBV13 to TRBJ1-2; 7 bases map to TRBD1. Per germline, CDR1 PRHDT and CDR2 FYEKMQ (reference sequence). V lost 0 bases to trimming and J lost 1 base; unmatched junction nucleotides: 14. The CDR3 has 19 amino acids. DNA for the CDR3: TGTGCCAGCAGCTTAGGCTCCAAGGGACAGCTAATCCGTAACTATGGCTACACCTTC. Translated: CASSLGSKGQLIRNYGYTF.

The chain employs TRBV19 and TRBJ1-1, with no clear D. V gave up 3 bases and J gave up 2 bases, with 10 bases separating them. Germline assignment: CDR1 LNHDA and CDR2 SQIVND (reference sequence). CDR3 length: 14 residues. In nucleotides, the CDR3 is TGTGCCAGTAGTATGTCCCAGGCAAACACTGAAGCTTTCTTT. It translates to CASSMSQANTEAFF. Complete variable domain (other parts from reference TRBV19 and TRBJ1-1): DGGITQSPKYLFRKEGQNVTLSCEQNLNHDAMYWYRQDPGQGLRLIYYSQIVNDFQKGDIAEGYSVSREKKESFPLTVTSAQKNPTAFYLCASSMSQANTEAFFGQGTRLTVV.

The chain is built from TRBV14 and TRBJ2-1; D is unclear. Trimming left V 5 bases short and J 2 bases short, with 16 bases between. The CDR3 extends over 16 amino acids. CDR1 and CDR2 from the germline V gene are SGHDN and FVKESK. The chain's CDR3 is CASSSWLNGPYNEQFF. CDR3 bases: TGTGCCAGCAGCTCCTGGCTTAATGGGCCCTACAATGAGCAGTTCTTC.

CDR3 coding DNA: TGTGCCACCAGTGATTTAAAAACAGGGGGCGAAACCGGGGAGCTGTTTTTT. Protein: CATSDLKTGGETGELFF. The rearrangement uses TRBV24-1 and TRBJ2-2; TRBD1 matches at 9 bases. Germline-derived CDR1 and CDR2 are KGHDR and SFDVKD. J lost 5 bases, V lost 1 base, and 7 bases had no gene match. The CDR3 loop spans 17 amino acids.

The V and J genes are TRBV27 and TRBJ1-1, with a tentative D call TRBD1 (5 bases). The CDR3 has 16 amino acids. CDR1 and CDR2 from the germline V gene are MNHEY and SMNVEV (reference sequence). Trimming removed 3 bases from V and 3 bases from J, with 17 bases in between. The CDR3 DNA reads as TGTGCCAGCAGTTTCGGCAGGGTAGGAGAGTACACTGAAGCTTTCTTT. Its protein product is CASSFGRVGEYTEAFF.

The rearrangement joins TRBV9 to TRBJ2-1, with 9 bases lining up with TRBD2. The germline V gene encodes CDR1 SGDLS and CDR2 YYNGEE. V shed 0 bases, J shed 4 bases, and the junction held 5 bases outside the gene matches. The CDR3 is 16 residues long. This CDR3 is CASSVEASGVYNEQFF. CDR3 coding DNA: TGTGCCAGCAGCGTAGAGGCTAGCGGGGTTTACAATGAGCAGTTCTTC.

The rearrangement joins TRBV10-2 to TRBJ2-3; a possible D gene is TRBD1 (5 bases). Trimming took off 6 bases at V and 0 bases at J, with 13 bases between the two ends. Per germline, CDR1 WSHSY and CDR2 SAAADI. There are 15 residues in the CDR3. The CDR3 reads CASRPQGPSTDTQYF. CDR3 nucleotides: TGCGCCAGCAGGCCTCAGGGTCCTAGCACAGATACGCAGTATTTT.

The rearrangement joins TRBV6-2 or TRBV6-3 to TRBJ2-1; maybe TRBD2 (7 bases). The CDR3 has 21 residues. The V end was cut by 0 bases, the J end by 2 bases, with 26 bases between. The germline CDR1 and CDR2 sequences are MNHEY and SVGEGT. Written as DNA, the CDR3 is TGTGCCAGCAGTTACTCTAGTAAGACGGGGGGCCTGCAATGGGCCTACAATGAGCAGTTCTTC. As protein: CASSYSSKTGGLQWAYNEQFF.

Here the CDR3 DNA reads TGTGCCAGCAACCGGGAGCATGGGAATGAGCAGTTCTTC. Translation: CASNREHGNEQFF. The V call is TRBV2, the J call TRBJ2-1; D possibly corresponds to TRBD2 (6 bases). Germline V gene lookup returns CDR1 SNHLY and CDR2 FYNNEI. With 7 bases removed from V and 7 bases from J, the gap between germline ends came to 14 bases. The CDR3 totals 13 residues.

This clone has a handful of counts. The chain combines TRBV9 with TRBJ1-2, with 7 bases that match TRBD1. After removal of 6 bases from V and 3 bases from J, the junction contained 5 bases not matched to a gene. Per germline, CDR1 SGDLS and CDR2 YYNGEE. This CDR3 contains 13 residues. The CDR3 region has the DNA TGTGCCAGCAACCGACAGGGCGACTATGGCTACACCTTC. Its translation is CASNRQGDYGYTF.

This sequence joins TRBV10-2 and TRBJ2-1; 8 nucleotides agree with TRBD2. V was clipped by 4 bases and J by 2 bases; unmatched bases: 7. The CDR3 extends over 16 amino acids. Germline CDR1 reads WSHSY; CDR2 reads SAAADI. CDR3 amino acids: CASSGFGGATYNEQFF. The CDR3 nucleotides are TGCGCCAGCAGTGGGTTCGGGGGGGCCACCTACAATGAGCAGTTCTTC.